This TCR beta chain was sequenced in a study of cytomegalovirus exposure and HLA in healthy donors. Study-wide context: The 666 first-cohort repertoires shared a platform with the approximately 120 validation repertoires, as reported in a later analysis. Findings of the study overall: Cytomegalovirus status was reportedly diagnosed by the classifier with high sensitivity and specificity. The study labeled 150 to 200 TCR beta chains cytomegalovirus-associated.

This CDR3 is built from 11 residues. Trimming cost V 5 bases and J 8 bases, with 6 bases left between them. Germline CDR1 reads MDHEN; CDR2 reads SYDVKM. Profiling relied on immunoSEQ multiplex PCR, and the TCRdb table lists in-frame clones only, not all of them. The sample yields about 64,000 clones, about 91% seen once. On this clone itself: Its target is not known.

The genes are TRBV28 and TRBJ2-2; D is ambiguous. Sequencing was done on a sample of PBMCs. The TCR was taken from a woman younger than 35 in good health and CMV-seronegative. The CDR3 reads CASSVRGELFF. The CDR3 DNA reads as TGTGCCAGCAGTGTCAGAGGGGAGCTGTTTTTT.